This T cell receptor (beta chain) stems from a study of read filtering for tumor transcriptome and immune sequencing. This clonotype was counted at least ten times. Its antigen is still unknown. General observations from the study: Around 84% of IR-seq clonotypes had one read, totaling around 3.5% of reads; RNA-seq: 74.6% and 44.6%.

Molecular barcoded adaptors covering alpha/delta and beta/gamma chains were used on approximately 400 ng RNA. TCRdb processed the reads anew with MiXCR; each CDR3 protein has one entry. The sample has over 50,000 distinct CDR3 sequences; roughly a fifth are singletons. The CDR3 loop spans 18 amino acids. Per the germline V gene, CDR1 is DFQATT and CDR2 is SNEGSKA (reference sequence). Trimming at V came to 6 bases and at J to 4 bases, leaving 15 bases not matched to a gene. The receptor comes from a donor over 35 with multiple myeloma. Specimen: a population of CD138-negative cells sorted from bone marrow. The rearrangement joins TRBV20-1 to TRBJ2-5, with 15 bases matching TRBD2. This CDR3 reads CSAKTRGLAGGPRETQYF. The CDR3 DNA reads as TGCAGTGCAAAGACCAGAGGACTAGCGGGGGGGCCGCGAGAGACCCAGTACTTC.